This entry lists 26 T cell receptor beta chains sequenced from one sample in a study of T cells in Graves' hyperthyroidism and ophthalmopathy. The CDR3 regions of TCR beta were amplified from RNA transcripts. Using the HTBI primer set, a first-round RT-PCR was run on the TCR CDR3. Each CDR3 protein is one row after TCRdb ran MiXCR on the multiplex PCR reads. The table has around 620,000 distinct CDR3 sequences, just over 45% seen once. The sequenced sample consisted of peripheral blood or thyroid tissue (not recorded which). Source of these receptors: an adult woman with Graves' disease, either hyperthyroidism or ophthalmopathy (not recorded which).

This clonotype was detected only once. The rearrangement uses TRBV29-1 and TRBJ1-1, with TRBD1 as a possible D gene (6 bases). The germline CDR1 and CDR2 sequences are SQVTM and ANQGSEA. V was cut by 3 bases and J by 2 bases, with 16 bases left in between. This CDR3 is built from 15 residues. This CDR3 reads CSVDRGGPINTEAFF. The CDR3 DNA reads TGCAGCGTTGATAGAGGGGGGCCGATAAACACTGAAGCTTTCTTT.

V and J are TRBV7-9 and TRBJ2-7, with 7 bases matching TRBD2. The CDR3 is 15 residues long. V lost 5 bases, J lost 0 bases, and 7 bases stayed unmatched. Germline CDR1 is SEHNR and CDR2 is FQNEAQ (reference sequence). CDR3 bases: TGTGCCAGCAGCCGGGGGGAGTCCCGCTCCTACGAGCAGTACTTC. Amino acid sequence: CASSRGESRSYEQYF.

Many counts were recorded for this clonotype. The rearrangement links TRBV29-1 to TRBJ1-1, with 8 bases aligning to TRBD1. CDR3 length: 15 amino acids. Trimming took 6 bases from V and 4 from J; bases not matched to a gene: 13. In germline, CDR1 is SQVTM, CDR2 ANQGSEA. This CDR3 is CSVHTPDRGSTEAFF. As DNA, the CDR3 is TGCAGCGTCCACACCCCTGACAGGGGAAGCACTGAAGCTTTCTTT.

V and J are TRBV7-9 and TRBJ2-5, with TRBD1 matching 7 bases. In germline, CDR1 is SEHNR, CDR2 FQNEAQ (reference sequence). The CDR3 covers 15 residues. The trim removed 5 bases at V and 4 bases at J, leaving 10 bases unmatched. The CDR3 region is CASSLRTGPPETQYF. The CDR3 DNA reads as TGTGCCAGCAGCCTCCGGACAGGACCGCCAGAGACCCAGTACTTC.

The chain recombines TRBV25-1 with TRBJ2-5; 8 bases fit TRBD1. The CDR3 has 13 amino acids. Germline V lookup: CDR1 MGHDK, CDR2 SYGVNS. CDR3 in DNA: TGTGTCACCCGGACAGGGCTACAAGAGACCCAGTACTTC. It specifies CVTRTGLQETQYF.

This chain links TRBV2 with TRBJ2-7, with 8 bases aligning to TRBD2. The V gene's germline CDR1 is SNHLY and CDR2 FYNNEI. With V trimmed by 5 bases and J by 3 bases, 12 bases remained unmatched. The CDR3 has 16 amino acids. In DNA, the CDR3 is TGTGCCAGCAGTTTCCTCGGGAGGGGATTTAACTACGAGCAGTACTTC. Encoded protein: CASSFLGRGFNYEQYF. The full variable domain, rest sourced from reference TRBV2 and TRBJ2-7, is EPEVTQTPSHQVTQMGQEVILRCVPISNHLYFYWYRQILGQKVEFLVSFYNNEISEKSEIFDDQFSVERPDGSNFTLKIRSTKLEDSAMYFCASSFLGRGFNYEQYFGPGTRLTVT.

Comment on this clonotype: Since a much larger clone is just one base distant, this may be a read error. The chain combines TRBV7-9 with TRBJ2-2; D remains ambiguous. Germline lookup yields CDR1 SEHNR and CDR2 FQNEAQ (reference sequence). The CDR3 runs 14 residues. CDR3 sequence (DNA): TGTGCCAGCGGCTTTTCTTTTTCTTCCGGGGAGCTGTTTTTT. Translating it yields CASGFSFSSGELFF.

This clonotype occurred once. This chain links TRBV6-5 with TRBJ1-4, with unresolved D. Germline CDR1 is MNHEY and CDR2 is SVGAGI. The CDR3 is 11 residues long. V was cut by 6 bases and J by 8 bases, with 7 bases left in between. The DNA of the CDR3 is TGTGCCAGCAGAGGCAGGGAAAAACTGTTTTTT. Protein sequence: CASRGREKLFF.

A word on this clonotype: This may be a read error: a much more frequent sequence differs by one nucleotide. It is likely a read error, because the conserved phenylalanine at the end of the CDR3 is missing. The gene calls are TRBV6-4 and TRBJ1-1, with D maybe TRBD1 (5 bases). V dropped 5 bases and J dropped 8 bases, with 12 bases sitting between them. The CDR3 sequence is 12 residues long. Germline V gene data show CDR1 as MRHNA and CDR2 as SNTAGT. The CDR3 region is CASSFPGGEAFL. DNA of the CDR3: TGTGCCAGCAGTTTCCCCGGGGGAGAAGCTTTCCTT.

This clonotype was detected only once. The chain links TRBV28 to TRBJ1-2; tentative D call: TRBD1 (6 bases). Trimming removed 6 bases at V and 8 bases at J, with 19 bases between. The CDR3 sequence is 14 residues long. CDR1 is MDHEN, CDR2 SYDVKM, per germline. Here the CDR3 DNA reads TGTGCCAGCAGGGCGGGGGCTAGAGAAGGAGGCTACACCTTC. This gives the protein CASRAGAREGGYTF.

This clonotype was seen at least ten times. V usage is TRBV28 and J usage is TRBJ2-5; D remains unclear. V shed 6 bases and J shed 5 bases, with 13 bases lying between them. The CDR3 is 13 residues long. The germline CDR1 and CDR2 sequences are MDHEN and SYDVKM. The CDR3 DNA is TGTGCCAGCAGGAACATCTTGGGTGAGACCCAGTACTTC. This codes for CASRNILGETQYF.

This clonotype was seen ten or more times. This chain joins TRBV30 and TRBJ2-5, with D hard to call. CDR3 size: 13 residues. Germline V gives CDR1 GTSNPN, CDR2 SVGIG (reference sequence). The ends were cut back, 0 bases at V and 4 bases at J, with 9 bases in the middle. The CDR3 DNA sequence: TGTGCCTGGAGTGTGAGTTGGGGAGAGACCCAGTACTTC. Translation: CAWSVSWGETQYF. Full variable domain (remainder filled in from reference TRBV30 and TRBJ2-5): SQTIHQWPATLVQPVGSPLSLECTVEGTSNPNLYWYRQAAGRGLQLLFYSVGIGQISSEVPQNLSASRPQDRQFILSSKKLLLSDSGFYLCAWSVSWGETQYFGPGTRLLVL.

Turning to this clonotype: Its ends do not fully match the called genes, so a read error is possible. V is TRBV2 and J is TRBJ2-5, with TRBD1 identical over 9 bases. Germline assignment: CDR1 SNHLY and CDR2 FYNNEI. CDR3 length: 14 amino acids. Here the CDR3 reads CAISGGQGRETQYF. The CDR3, as DNA: TGTGCCATCAGTGGTGGACAGGGGCGAGAGACCCAGTACTTC.

Only one count was recorded for this clonotype. The chain couples TRBV7-2 to TRBJ1-2; TRBD1 matches at 7 bases. There are 13 residues in the CDR3. Looked up from germline, CDR1 is SGHTA and CDR2 is FQGNSA. Unmatched junction bases numbered 8, after V lost 5 bases and J lost 8 bases. CDR3: CASSIRQGGGYTF. The CDR3, as DNA: TGTGCCAGCAGCATCCGACAGGGTGGAGGCTACACCTTC.

The sample holds many counts of this clonotype. The chain combines TRBV19 with TRBJ1-5; D is perhaps TRBD1 (5 bases). Germline V CDR1 and CDR2: LNHDA, SQIVND (reference sequence). The CDR3 is made up of 13 amino acids. V lost 11 bases to trimming and J lost 2 bases, with 13 bases between them. The CDR3 bases are TGTGCCGTCGGGGGGACGGGCAATCAGCCCCAGCATTTT. As protein: CAVGGTGNQPQHF.

The chain is built from TRBV9 and TRBJ1-1, with 10 bases identical to TRBD1. The CDR3 sequence is 18 residues long. V lost 3 bases, J lost 1 base, and 12 bases stayed unmatched. Germline V gives CDR1 SGDLS, CDR2 YYNGEE. The DNA of the CDR3 is TGTGCCAGCAGCGGATCCCGGGACAGGGGTAGGCGGAACACTGAAGCTTTCTTT. It translates to CASSGSRDRGRRNTEAFF.

In this sample, this clonotype turned up many times. The rearrangement joins TRBV28 to TRBJ2-7; TRBD2 matches 9 bases. V lost 7 bases to trimming and J lost 12 bases; unmatched junction nucleotides: 13. The CDR3 has 13 residues. The germline V gene encodes CDR1 MDHEN and CDR2 SYDVKM. In DNA form, the CDR3 reads TGTGCCAGCACCCTGTCGGTGCTAGCGGGACGGTACTTC. As protein: CASTLSVLAGRYF.

The chain employs TRBV6-5 and TRBJ2-7; TRBD1 aligns across 9 bases. The CDR3 consists of 17 residues. The J segment lost 1 base and the V segment lost 4 bases, leaving 11 bases of the junction unmatched. Per germline, CDR1 MNHEY and CDR2 SVGAGI. CDR3: CASSSPSTGGQSYEQYF. The CDR3 DNA follows: TGTGCCAGCAGTTCGCCCTCCACAGGGGGCCAATCCTACGAGCAGTACTTC.

This clonotype was seen a few times. This could be a read error, since a much larger clone is one nucleotide away. The V gene is TRBV7-2, the J gene TRBJ2-5; maybe TRBD2 (5 bases). CDR1 is SGHTA, CDR2 FQGNSA, per germline. The CDR3 totals 15 residues. CDR3 region: CAGSLVSERQETQYF. As DNA, the CDR3 is TGTGCCGGCAGCTTAGTTAGCGAACGCCAAGAGACCCAGTACTTC.

V is TRBV5-4 and J is TRBJ2-7; TRBD2 is a possible D gene (5 bases). CDR1 is SGHNT and CDR2 is YYREEE in the germline V gene (reference sequence). V lost 6 bases and J 3 bases, leaving 16 bases between the germline ends. This CDR3 has 14 residues. This CDR3 reads CASNSPRRRYEQYF. Here the CDR3 DNA reads TGTGCCAGCAACTCCCCGCGGAGGCGCTACGAGCAGTACTTC.

The sample holds one count of this clonotype. A junction end diverges from the germline sequence, so it may reflect a read error. The J gene is TRBJ2-7, the V gene TRBV5-1; either TRBD1 or TRBD2 may supply D (6 bases each). This CDR3 is built from 14 residues. The germline V gene encodes CDR1 SGHRS and CDR2 YFSETQ. This chain's CDR3 is CASSLGGNTGELYF. In DNA, the CDR3 is TGCGCCAGCAGCCTAGGGGGGAACACCGGGGAGCTGTACTTC.

The J gene is TRBJ2-7, the V gene TRBV7-2; D possibly uses TRBD1 or TRBD2 (6 bases each). With 4 bases removed from V and 12 bases from J, the gap between germline ends came to 16 bases. Per the germline V gene, CDR1 is SGHTA and CDR2 is FQGNSA. The CDR3 sequence is 12 residues long. The CDR3, as DNA: TGTGCCAGCAGCTCCCGGGGGCCGAAACTGTACTTC. Translation: CASSSRGPKLYF.

At least ten counts were recorded for this clonotype. The rearrangement joins TRBV6-1 to TRBJ1-2; no clear D gene. From germline, CDR1 is MNHNS and CDR2 SASEGT. There are 15 residues in the CDR3. With 1 base removed from V and 1 base from J, the gap between germline ends came to 10 bases. CDR3 loop: CASSEEGIFNYGYTF. The DNA of the CDR3 is TGTGCCAGCAGTGAAGAAGGGATATTTAACTATGGCTACACCTTC.

Turning to this clonotype: This sequence may be a read error, since a much larger clone differs from it by one base. J is TRBJ2-7 and V is TRBV6-1; unclear D gene. Per germline, CDR1 MNHNS and CDR2 SASEGT. The CDR3 loop spans 12 amino acids. Between the trimmed V and J ends, which lost 5 bases and 4 bases, there was a span of 9 bases. Here the CDR3 reads CASSSLWYEQYF. DNA of the CDR3: TGTGCCAGCAGTTCGCTGTGGTACGAGCAGTACTTC.

J is TRBJ2-7 and V is TRBV7-2; possible D gene TRBD1, 7 bases. From germline, CDR1 is SGHTA and CDR2 FQGNSA. V shed 1 base and J shed 1 base, with 14 bases lying between them. The CDR3 is made up of 16 amino acids. Here the CDR3 reads CASSLDGGGVSYEQYF. CDR3 bases: TGTGCCAGCAGCTTAGATGGAGGGGGCGTATCCTACGAGCAGTACTTC.

This sequence joins TRBV7-2 and TRBJ2-7, with D possibly being TRBD1 (5 bases). Trimming removed 5 bases at V and 7 bases at J, with 21 bases between. In germline, CDR1 is SGHTA, CDR2 FQGNSA. The CDR3 is 15 amino acids. The CDR3 here is CASSETLRQGEEQYF. The CDR3 DNA reads TGTGCCAGCAGCGAGACCCTTCGGCAGGGCGAGGAGCAGTACTTC. The variable domain in full, with the rest retrieved from reference TRBV7-2 and TRBJ2-7, is GAGVSQSPSNKVTEKGKDVELRCDPISGHTALYWYRQSLGQGLEFLIYFQGNSAPDKSGLPSDRFSAERTGGSVSTLTIQRTQQEDSAVYLCASSETLRQGEEQYFGPGTRLTVT.